Listed below are T cell receptor beta chains from one sample, sequenced in a study of T-cell memory formation after mild COVID-19. TCRdb reprocessed the 5' RACE reads with MiXCR, giving one entry per CDR3 protein. The sample has 65,000 to 100,000 distinct CDR3 sequences, more than 10% seen once. The specimen was PBMCs or a T cell subset sorted from them (not recorded which). These TCRs come from a man aged 18 to 29 who had mild COVID-19 (a few samples of this study predate the infection). Cell type and time point are not known. Each CDR3 is given with its conserved first and last residue.

>TRBV20-1
CSVRTGSYEQYF
>TRBV18
CASSPPRGGGLETQYF
>TRBV5-1
CASSFGSAEAFF
>TRBV7-9
CASSLTMSRALTGELFF
>TRBV7-6
CASSPWAGNTEAFF
>TRBV7-9
CASSPREPTNEQFF
>TRBV19
CASSKDSLSTDTQYF
>TRBV11-2
CASSLSRVGLTSNEQFF
>TRBV7-6
CASSGWTSGVQETQYF
>TRBV12-3/TRBV12-4
CASSSYSPGCEAQYF
>TRBV13
CASSVRETNEKLFF
>TRBV7-7
CASSRQEGYEQYF
>TRBV10-3
CAIRTGTGSRETQYF
>TRBV4-3
CASSQDEGTAYNEQFF
>TRBV7-3
CASSFSGGALNEQFF
>TRBV5-6
CASSLNRETYEQYF
>TRBV7-9
CASKSTGYANTGELFF
>TRBV2
CASSLFGGSNQPQHF
>TRBV4-2
CASSQVTSGGPDTQYF
>TRBV18
CASSPGPGTEAFF
>TRBV7-2
CASSLGRGPSYEQYF
>TRBV6-2/TRBV6-3
CASSYPTSGGTDTQYF
>TRBV27
CASSLILPSGANVLTF
>TRBV2
CASSDGQGVDTQYF
>TRBV3-1
CASSQDVQASGRSEQFF
>TRBV4-1
CASSQKTLLNTEAFF
>TRBV11-2
CASSLVGASGETQYF
>TRBV4-2
CASSQGLSGGASTDTQYF
>TRBV12-3/TRBV12-4
CASRGEAGGPPQQFF